What follows describes a single T cell receptor beta chain. What it binds is not known. The CDR3 sequence is 15 residues long. CDR1 is LGHNA, CDR2 YSLEER, per germline. V was trimmed by 4 bases and J by 0 bases, leaving 13 bases between them. This sample was taken from a study of T-cell memory formation after mild COVID-19. Study information: Largely, the TCR clusters proved donor specific. Overall study results and limits: Confirmation was lacking for SARS-CoV-2 specificity of second-wave clones that peaked on day 37. Contracting clones from day 15 to 85 showed balanced CD4/CD8; later expanders favored CD4+.

The TCR alpha and TCR beta cDNA libraries, bearing sample barcodes and UMIs, were generated by 5'RACE using constant-segment primers. TCRdb analysed the 5' RACE reads with MiXCR anew, one entry per CDR3 protein. The table shows about 310,000 distinct CDR3 sequences, with 15% to 20% occurring only once. This sequence originates from a young man who had mild COVID-19 (a few samples of this study predate the infection). Cell type and time point are not known. Sample: PBMCs or a T cell subset sorted from them (not recorded which). V gene TRBV4-3 combines with J gene TRBJ2-7; the D gene is possibly TRBD2 (6 bases). CDR3 nucleotide sequence: TGCGCCAGCAGCCTCGACGGAGGGAGCTCCTACGAGCAGTACTTC. Its protein product is CASSLDGGSSYEQYF.